This record looks at one T cell receptor (beta chain) sequence and its context. Assay: immunoSEQ multiplex PCR; the TCRdb copy retains only in-frame clones and omits some. The top ten clones hold roughly 2.9% of a sample with under 150,000 clones, over 80% of them seen once. The record originates from a study of blood T cell repertoires in COVID-19. The sequencing sample was made of peripheral blood. This clonotype was obtained from a woman between 40 and 50 years old with active or convalescent COVID-19.

DNA of the CDR3: TGTGCCAGCACGACGGGGGGGCAGCCCCAGCATTTT. It encodes CASTTGGQPQHF. The chain has TRBV2 and TRBJ1-5; possible D gene TRBD1, 5 bases. The length of the CDR3 is 12 residues. Germline CDR1 SNHLY, CDR2 FYNNEI. Between the trimmed V and J ends, which lost 7 bases and 7 bases, there was a span of 11 bases.